This T cell receptor (beta chain) was documented in a study of T cell responses to AZD1222 COVID-19 vaccine. Whole-study findings and limits: Following two doses of AZD1222, Spike-specific TCR breadth and depth rose.

This clone has just one count. Its specificity is unknown. The protocol was immunoSEQ multiplex PCR, while the TCRdb copy is restricted to in-frame clones and leaves out a portion. This table holds roughly 150,000 clones, approximately 90% found once. The germline V gene has CDR1 KGHSH and CDR2 LQKENI. The CDR3 runs to 13 residues. The V gene lost 4 bases and the J gene lost 0 bases, with 4 bases spanning the gap. The source is an adult in good health. The rearrangement joins TRBV18 to TRBJ1-5; D unresolved. Source: peripheral blood, taken on day 0 of AZD1222 vaccination. CDR3 DNA sequence: TGTGCCAGCTCACAGAGTAGCAATCAGCCCCAGCATTTT. This codes for CASSQSSNQPQHF.